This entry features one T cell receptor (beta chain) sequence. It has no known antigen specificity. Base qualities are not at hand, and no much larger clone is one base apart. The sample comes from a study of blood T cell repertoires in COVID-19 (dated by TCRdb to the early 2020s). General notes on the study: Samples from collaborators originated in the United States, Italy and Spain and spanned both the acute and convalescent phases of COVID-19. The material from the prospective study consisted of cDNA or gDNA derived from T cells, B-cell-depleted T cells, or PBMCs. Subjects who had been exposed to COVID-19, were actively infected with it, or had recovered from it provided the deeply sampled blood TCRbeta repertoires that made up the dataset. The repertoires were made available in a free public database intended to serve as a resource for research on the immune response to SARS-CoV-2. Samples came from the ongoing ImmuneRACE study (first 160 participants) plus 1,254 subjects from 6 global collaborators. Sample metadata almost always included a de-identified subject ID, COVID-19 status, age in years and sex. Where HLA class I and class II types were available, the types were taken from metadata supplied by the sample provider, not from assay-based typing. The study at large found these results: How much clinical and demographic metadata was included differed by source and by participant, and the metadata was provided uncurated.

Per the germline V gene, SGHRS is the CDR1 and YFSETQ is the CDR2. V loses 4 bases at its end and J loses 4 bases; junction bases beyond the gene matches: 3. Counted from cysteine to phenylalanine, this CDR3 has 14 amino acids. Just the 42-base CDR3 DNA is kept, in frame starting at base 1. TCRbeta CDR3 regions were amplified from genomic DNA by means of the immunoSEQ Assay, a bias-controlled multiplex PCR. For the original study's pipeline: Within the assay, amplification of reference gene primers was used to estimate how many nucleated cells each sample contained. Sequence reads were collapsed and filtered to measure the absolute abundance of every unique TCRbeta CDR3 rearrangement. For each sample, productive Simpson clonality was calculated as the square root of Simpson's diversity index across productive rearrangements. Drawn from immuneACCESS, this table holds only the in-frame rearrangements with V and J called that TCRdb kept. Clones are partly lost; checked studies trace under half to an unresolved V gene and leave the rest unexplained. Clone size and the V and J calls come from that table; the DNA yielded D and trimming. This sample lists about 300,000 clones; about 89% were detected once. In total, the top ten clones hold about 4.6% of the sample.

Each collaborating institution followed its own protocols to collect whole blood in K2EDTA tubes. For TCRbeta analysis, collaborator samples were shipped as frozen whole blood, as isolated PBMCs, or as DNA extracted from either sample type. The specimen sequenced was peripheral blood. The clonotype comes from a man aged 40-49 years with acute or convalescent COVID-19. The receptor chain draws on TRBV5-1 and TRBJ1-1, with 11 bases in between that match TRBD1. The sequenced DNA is TGCGCCAGCAGCAAAGGGACAGGGGGCACTGAAGCTTTCTTT. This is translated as CASSKGTGGTEAFF.